This TCR beta chain came from a study of blood T cell repertoires in COVID-19. Assay: immunoSEQ multiplex PCR; the TCRdb copy retains only in-frame clones and omits some. The sample lists 120,000 to 150,000 clones, approximately 89% occurring once. V was trimmed by 0 bases and J by 9 bases, leaving 12 bases between them. Germline CDR1 and CDR2: MNHEY and SVGEGT. There are 14 residues in the CDR3. The clonotype was recovered from a human donor in a cohort sampled during active COVID-19. J is TRBJ2-1 and V is TRBV6-2 or TRBV6-3, with D possibly TRBD1 on 5 matching bases. Input material: peripheral blood. In DNA, the CDR3 is TGTGCCAGCAGTTACTCCAGGGCACATTCTGAGCAGTTCTTC. Its translation: CASSYSRAHSEQFF.